Listed here are 7 T cell receptor beta chains from one sample, sequenced in a study of control samples from healthy donors and cancer patients. Sequencing used immunoSEQ multiplex PCR; TCRdb keeps in-frame clones, though not all of them. Of 85,000 to 95,000 clones in the sample, 90% to 95% were seen once. Sequenced: blood. Every receptor here comes from a woman younger than 45 in good health.

The chain is built from TRBV6-6 and TRBJ1-4; 9 positions match TRBD1. This CDR3 comprises 14 residues. In germline, CDR1 is MNHNY, CDR2 SVGAGI (reference sequence). Trimming removed 6 bases from V and 8 bases from J; junction bases left unmatched: 7. The CDR3 nucleotides read TGTGCCAGCAGAGCCGGGACAGGGTTGGAAAAACTGTTTTTT. As protein: CASRAGTGLEKLFF.

V and J are TRBV4-1 and TRBJ1-3, with a weak D call TRBD1 (5 bases). CDR1 is MGHRA and CDR2 is YSYEKL in the germline V gene. The CDR3 length is 17 residues. Trimming left V 1 base short and J 0 bases short, with 13 bases between. In nucleotides, the CDR3 is TGCGCCAGCAGCCAAGCCAAGACAGACTACTCTGGAAACACCATATATTTT. It codes for CASSQAKTDYSGNTIYF.

The rearrangement joins TRBV19 to TRBJ1-1; D call uncertain. Trimming removed 5 bases at V and 4 bases at J, with 8 bases between. Germline CDR1 LNHDA, CDR2 SQIVND (reference sequence). This CDR3 has 12 amino acids. The CDR3 reads CASSDGITEAFF. The CDR3 bases are TGTGCCAGTAGTGATGGGATCACTGAAGCTTTCTTT.

With respect to this clone: The sample has other DNA sequences that encode this CDR3 too. The chain employs TRBV5-1 and TRBJ1-1; 9 bases are shared with TRBD1. V lost 4 bases and J lost 1; bases outside the gene matches: 2. The length of the CDR3 is 14 residues. Per germline, CDR1 SGHRS and CDR2 YFSETQ. The CDR3 here is CASSLDRGNTEAFF. CDR3 DNA sequence: TGCGCCAGCAGCCTGGACAGGGGGAACACTGAAGCTTTCTTT.

CDR3 loop: CASSMVGQPQHF. Written as DNA, the CDR3 is TGTGCCAGTAGTATGGTAGGGCAGCCCCAGCATTTT. The V call is TRBV19, the J call TRBJ1-5; D call uncertain. The CDR3 loop spans 12 amino acids. Looked up from germline, CDR1 is LNHDA and CDR2 is SQIVND (reference sequence). V dropped 3 bases and J dropped 7 bases, with 7 bases sitting between them.

V is TRBV12-3 or TRBV12-4 and J is TRBJ1-2; D is unclear. This CDR3 comprises 11 residues. V lost 8 bases to trimming and J lost 2 bases, with 6 bases between them. CDR3 DNA: TGTGCCAGCCGGGGAAACTATGGCTACACCTTC. As protein: CASRGNYGYTF.

The gene calls are TRBV28 and TRBJ2-3; no clear D gene. The germline CDR1 and CDR2 sequences are MDHEN and SYDVKM. This CDR3 region has 14 residues. The V gene lost 8 bases and the J gene lost 3 bases, with 15 bases spanning the gap. The CDR3 DNA sequence: TGTGCCAGCGCCCCCGGTTCCTGGACAGATACGCAGTATTTT. As protein: CASAPGSWTDTQYF.